The present T cell receptor (beta chain) was sequenced within a study of T cells after yellow fever vaccination. TCRdb used MiXCR to reprocess the 5' RACE reads, holding one entry per CDR3 protein. The sample has 70,000 or so distinct CDR3 sequences, 5% to 6.5% seen once. The CDR3 consists of 13 residues. The V and J ends lost 5 bases and 3 bases respectively, with 10 bases between them. CDR1 and CDR2 from the germline V gene are SEHNR and FQNEAQ (reference sequence). Source: CD4+ T cells sorted from PBMCs, taken around 14 days after the first yellow fever vaccination. The chain recombines TRBV7-9 with TRBJ1-2; D gene uncertain. The TCR sequence derives from a man younger than 35 who received the YFV17D yellow fever vaccine. CDR3 nucleotide sequence: TGTGCCAGCAGCACCGAGCCGTACTATGGCTACACCTTC. It translates to CASSTEPYYGYTF.